What follows is one TCR beta chain and its context. This sample is part of a study of blood T cell repertoires in COVID-19. Across the whole study: Acute-phase and convalescent COVID-19 samples originated in the United States, Italy and Spain.

Recovered Cohort 3 donors showed two negative PCRs, clearance, or symptom resolution. The data were produced by immunoSEQ multiplex PCR, yet TCRdb's version contains in-frame clones alone and is incomplete. The sample includes roughly 190,000 clones, roughly 84% of them seen just once. Germline V gives CDR1 SGDLS, CDR2 YYNGEE. CDR3 length equals 17 residues. The trim removed 0 bases at V and 5 bases at J, leaving 12 bases unmatched. The sequence was obtained from a woman under 40 who had recovered from COVID-19. V and J are TRBV9 and TRBJ1-2; 8 positions match TRBD1. Sequencing was done on a sample of PBMCs or T cells enriched from blood (not recorded which). The CDR3 protein is CASSVGDRPPLAYGYTF. The DNA for the CDR3 is TGTGCCAGCAGCGTAGGGGACAGGCCACCTCTTGCATATGGCTACACCTTC. The entire variable domain, with the rest obtained from reference TRBV9 and TRBJ1-2, is as follows: DSGVTQTPKHLITATGQRVTLRCSPRSGDLSVYWYQQSLDQGLQFLIQYYNGEERAKGNILERFSAQQFPDLHSELNLSSLELGDSALYFCASSVGDRPPLAYGYTFGSGTRLTVV.